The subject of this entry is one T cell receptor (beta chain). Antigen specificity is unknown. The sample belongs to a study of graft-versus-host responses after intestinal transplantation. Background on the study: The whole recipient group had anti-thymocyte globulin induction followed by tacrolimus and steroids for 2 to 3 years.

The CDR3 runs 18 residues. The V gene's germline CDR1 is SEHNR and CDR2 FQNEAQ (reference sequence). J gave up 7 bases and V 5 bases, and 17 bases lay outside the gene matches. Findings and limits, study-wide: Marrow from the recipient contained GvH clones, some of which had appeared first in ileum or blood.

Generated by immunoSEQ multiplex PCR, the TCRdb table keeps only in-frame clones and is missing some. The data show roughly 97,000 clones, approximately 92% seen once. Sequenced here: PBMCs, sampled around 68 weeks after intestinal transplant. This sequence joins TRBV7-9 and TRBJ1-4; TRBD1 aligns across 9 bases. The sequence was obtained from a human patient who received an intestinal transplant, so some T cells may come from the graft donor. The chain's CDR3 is CASSRGSGQGVGVEKLFF. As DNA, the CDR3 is TGTGCCAGCAGCCGGGGGTCGGGACAGGGCGTTGGTGTTGAAAAACTGTTTTTT.